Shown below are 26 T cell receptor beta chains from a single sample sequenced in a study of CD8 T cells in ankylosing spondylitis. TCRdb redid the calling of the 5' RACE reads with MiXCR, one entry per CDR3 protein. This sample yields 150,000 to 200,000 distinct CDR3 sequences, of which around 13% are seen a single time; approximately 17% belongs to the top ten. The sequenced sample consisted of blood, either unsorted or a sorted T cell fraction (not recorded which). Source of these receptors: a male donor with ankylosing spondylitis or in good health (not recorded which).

The CDR3 sequence is CASSPPQRDDNEQFF. The DNA of the CDR3 is TGTGCCAGCAGCCCCCCCCAGCGGGACGACAATGAGCAGTTCTTC. The gene calls are TRBV3-1 and TRBJ2-1; 7 bases fit TRBD2. V gave up 4 bases and J gave up 5 bases; unmatched junction bases: 8. CDR1 is LGHDT and CDR2 is YNNKEL in the germline V gene (reference sequence). CDR3 length: 15 amino acids.

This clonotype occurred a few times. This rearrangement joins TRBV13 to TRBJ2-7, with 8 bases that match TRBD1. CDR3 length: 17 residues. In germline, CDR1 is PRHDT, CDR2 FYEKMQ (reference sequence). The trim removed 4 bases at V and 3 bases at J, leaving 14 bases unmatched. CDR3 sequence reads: CASSSWNTGTGGYEQYF. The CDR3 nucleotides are TGTGCCAGCAGCTCCTGGAATACCGGGACAGGAGGCTACGAGCAGTACTTC.

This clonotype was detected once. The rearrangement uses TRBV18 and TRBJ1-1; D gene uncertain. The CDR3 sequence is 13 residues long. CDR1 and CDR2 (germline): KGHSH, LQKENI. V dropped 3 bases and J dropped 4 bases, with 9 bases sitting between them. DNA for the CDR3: TGTGCCAGCTCACCGGTCGGGCTCACTGAAGCTTTCTTT. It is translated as CASSPVGLTEAFF. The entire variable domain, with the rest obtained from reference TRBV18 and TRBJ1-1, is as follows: NAGVMQNPRHLVRRRGQEARLRCSPMKGHSHVYWYRQLPEEGLKFMVYLQKENIIDESGMPKERFSAEFPKEGPSILRIQQVVRGDSAAYFCASSPVGLTEAFFGQGTRLTVV.

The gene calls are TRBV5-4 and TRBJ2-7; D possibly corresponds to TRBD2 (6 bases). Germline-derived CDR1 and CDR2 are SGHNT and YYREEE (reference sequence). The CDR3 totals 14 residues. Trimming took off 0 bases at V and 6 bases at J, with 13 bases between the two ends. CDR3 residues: CASSLASGGFEQYF. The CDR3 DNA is TGTGCCAGCAGCTTGGCCTCCGGAGGGTTCGAGCAGTACTTC.

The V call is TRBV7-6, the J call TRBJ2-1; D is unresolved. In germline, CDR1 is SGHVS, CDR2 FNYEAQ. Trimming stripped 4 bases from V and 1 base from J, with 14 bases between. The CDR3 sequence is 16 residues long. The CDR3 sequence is CASSSLDQKSYNEQFF. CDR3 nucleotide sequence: TGTGCCAGCAGCTCTCTAGACCAAAAATCCTACAATGAGCAGTTCTTC.

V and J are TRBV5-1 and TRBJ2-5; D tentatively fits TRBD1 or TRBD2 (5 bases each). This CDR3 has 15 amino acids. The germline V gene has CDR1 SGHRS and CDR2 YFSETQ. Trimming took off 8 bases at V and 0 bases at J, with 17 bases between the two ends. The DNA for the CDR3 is TGCGCCAGTACCTTGGGGGTTATGGACCAAGAGACCCAGTACTTC. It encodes CASTLGVMDQETQYF.

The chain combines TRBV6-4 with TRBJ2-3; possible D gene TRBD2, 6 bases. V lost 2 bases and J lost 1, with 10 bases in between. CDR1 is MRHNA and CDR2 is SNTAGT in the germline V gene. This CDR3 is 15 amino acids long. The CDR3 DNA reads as TGTGCCAGCAGTGACGCGGCTAGCGGCACAGATACGCAGTATTTT. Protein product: CASSDAASGTDTQYF.

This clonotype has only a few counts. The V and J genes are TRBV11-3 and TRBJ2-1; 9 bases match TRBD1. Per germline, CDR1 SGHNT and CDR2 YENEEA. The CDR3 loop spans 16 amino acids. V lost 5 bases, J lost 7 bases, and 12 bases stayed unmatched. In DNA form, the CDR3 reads TGTGCCAGCAGCACATGGAGGACAGGGGCGGAAAATGAGCAGTTCTTC. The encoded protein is CASSTWRTGAENEQFF.

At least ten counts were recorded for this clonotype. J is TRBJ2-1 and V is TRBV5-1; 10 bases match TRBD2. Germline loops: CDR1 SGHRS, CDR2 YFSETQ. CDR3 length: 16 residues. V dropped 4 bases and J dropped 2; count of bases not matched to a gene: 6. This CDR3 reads CASSQVSGGPYNEQFF. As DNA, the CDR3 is TGCGCCAGCAGCCAAGTTAGCGGGGGGCCCTACAATGAGCAGTTCTTC.

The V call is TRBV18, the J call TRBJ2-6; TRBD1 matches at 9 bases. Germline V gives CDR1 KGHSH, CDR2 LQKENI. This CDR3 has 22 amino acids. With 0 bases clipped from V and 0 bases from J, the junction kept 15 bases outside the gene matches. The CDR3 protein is CASSPPVGRTGAPPSGANVLTF. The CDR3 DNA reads TGTGCCAGCTCACCACCGGTTGGCCGGACAGGGGCCCCGCCCTCTGGGGCCAACGTCCTGACTTTC.

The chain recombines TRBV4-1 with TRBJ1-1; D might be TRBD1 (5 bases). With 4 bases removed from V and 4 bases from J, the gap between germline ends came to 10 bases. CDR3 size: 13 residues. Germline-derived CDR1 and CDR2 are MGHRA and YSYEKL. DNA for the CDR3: TGCGCCAGCAGCCCCCTTAGGGGCACTGAAGCTTTCTTT. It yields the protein CASSPLRGTEAFF.

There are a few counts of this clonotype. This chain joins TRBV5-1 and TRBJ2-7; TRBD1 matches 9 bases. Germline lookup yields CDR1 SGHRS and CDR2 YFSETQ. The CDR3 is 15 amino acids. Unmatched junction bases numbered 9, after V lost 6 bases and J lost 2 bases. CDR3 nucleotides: TGCGCCAGCACCTGGGGGACAGGGAACACCTACGAGCAGTACTTC. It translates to CASTWGTGNTYEQYF.

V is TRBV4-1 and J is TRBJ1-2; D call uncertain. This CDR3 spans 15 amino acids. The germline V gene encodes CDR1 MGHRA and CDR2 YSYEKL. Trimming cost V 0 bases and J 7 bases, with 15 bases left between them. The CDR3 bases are TGCGCCAGCAGCCAAGATCTCCCGGATTTGGGTGGCTACACCTTC. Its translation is CASSQDLPDLGGYTF.

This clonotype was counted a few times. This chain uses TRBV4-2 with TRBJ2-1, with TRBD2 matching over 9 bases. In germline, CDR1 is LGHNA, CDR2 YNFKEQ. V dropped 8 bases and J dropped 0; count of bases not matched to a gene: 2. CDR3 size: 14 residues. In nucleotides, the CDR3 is TGTGCCAGCCAACTAGCGGGCTCCTACAATGAGCAGTTCTTC. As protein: CASQLAGSYNEQFF.

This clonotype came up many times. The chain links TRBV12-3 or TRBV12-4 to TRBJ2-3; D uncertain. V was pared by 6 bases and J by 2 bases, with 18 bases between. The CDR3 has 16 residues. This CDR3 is CASSPNLADYTDTQYF. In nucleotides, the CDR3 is TGTGCCAGCAGCCCCAACTTAGCCGATTACACAGATACGCAGTATTTT.

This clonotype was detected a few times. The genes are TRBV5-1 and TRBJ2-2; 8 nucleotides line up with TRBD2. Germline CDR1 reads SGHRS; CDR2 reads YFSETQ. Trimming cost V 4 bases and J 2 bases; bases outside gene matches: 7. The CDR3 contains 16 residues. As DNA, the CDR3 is TGCGCCAGCAGCCCATATACTAGCGGAAACACCGGGGAGCTGTTTTTT. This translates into CASSPYTSGNTGELFF. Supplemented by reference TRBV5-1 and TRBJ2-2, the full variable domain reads KAGVTQTPRYLIKTRGQQVTLSCSPISGHRSVSWYQQTPGQGLQFLFEYFSETQRNKGNFPGRFSGRQFSNSRSEMNVSTLELGDSALYLCASSPYTSGNTGELFFGEGSRLTVL.

The CDR3 nucleotides are TGTGCCAGCAGTGACGACACTGAAGCTTTCTTT. Protein product: CASSDDTEAFF. The chain recombines TRBV6-5 with TRBJ1-1; D unresolved. Per the germline V gene, CDR1 is MNHEY and CDR2 is SVGAGI. V was pared by 5 bases and J by 3 bases, with 4 bases between. The CDR3 loop spans 11 amino acids.

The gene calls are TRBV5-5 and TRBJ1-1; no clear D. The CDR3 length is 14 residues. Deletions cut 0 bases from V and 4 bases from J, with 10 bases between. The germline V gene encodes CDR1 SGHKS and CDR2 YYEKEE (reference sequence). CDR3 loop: CASSLEVGFTEAFF. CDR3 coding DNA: TGTGCCAGCAGCTTGGAGGTGGGGTTCACTGAAGCTTTCTTT.

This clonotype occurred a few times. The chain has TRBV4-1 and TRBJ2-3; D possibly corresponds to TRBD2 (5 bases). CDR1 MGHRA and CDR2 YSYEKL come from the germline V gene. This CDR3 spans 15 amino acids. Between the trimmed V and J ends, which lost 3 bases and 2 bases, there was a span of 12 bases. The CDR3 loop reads CASSQLGLLTDTQYF. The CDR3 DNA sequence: TGCGCCAGCAGCCAGCTCGGACTTCTCACAGATACGCAGTATTTT.

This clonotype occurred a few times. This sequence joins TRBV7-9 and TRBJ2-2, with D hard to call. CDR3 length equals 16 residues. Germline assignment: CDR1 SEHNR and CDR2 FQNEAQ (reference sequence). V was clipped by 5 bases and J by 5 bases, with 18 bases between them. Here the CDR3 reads CASSLTSQGRTGELFF. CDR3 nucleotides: TGTGCCAGCAGCCTCACAAGTCAAGGGCGGACCGGGGAGCTGTTTTTT.

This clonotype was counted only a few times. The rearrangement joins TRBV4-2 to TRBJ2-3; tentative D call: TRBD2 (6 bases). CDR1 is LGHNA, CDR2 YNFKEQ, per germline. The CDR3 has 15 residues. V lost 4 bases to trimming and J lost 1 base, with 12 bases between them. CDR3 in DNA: TGTGCCAGCAGCCCCGGGGAGGTCGGCACAGATACGCAGTATTTT. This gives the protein CASSPGEVGTDTQYF.

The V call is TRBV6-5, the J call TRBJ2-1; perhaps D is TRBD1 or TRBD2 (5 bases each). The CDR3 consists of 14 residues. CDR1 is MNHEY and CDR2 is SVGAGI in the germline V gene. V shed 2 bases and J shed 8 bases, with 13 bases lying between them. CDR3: CASSYAVGADEQFF. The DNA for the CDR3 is TGTGCCAGCAGTTACGCCGTCGGGGCGGATGAGCAGTTCTTC.

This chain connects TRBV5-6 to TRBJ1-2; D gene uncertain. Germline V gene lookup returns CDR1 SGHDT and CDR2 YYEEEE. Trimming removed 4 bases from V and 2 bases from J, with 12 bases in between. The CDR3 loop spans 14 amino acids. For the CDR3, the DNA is TGTGCCAGCAGCCTACGGACTGAGAACTATGGCTACACCTTC. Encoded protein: CASSLRTENYGYTF.

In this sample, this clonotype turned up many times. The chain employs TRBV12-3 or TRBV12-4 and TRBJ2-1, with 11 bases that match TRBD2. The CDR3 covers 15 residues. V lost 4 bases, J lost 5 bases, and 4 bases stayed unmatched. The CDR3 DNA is TGTGCCAGCAGTTCCCTAGCGGGGGGTAACAATGAGCAGTTCTTC. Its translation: CASSSLAGGNNEQFF.

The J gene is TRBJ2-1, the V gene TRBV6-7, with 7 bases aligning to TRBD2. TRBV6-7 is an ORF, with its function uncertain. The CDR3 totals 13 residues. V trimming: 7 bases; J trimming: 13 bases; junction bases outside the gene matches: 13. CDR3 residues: CASNYLPGLRQFF. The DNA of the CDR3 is TGTGCCAGCAACTATCTGCCGGGACTACGCCAGTTCTTC.

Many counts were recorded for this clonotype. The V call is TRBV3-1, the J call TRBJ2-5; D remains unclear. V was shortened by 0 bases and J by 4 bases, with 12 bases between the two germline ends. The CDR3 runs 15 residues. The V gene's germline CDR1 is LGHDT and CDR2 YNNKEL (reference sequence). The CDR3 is CASSQDEAGRETQYF. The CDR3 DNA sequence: TGTGCCAGCAGCCAAGATGAAGCAGGCAGAGAGACCCAGTACTTC.